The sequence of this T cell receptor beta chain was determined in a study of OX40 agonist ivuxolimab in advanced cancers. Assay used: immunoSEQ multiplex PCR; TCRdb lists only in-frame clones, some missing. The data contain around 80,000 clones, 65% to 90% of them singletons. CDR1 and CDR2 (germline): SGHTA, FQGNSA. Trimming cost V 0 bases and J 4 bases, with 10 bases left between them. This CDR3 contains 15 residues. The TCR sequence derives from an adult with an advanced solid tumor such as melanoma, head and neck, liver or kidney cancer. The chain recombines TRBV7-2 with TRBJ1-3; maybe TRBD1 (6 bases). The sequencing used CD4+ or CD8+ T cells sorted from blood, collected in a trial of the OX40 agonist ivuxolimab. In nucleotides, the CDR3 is TGTGCCAGCAGCTTAGCGTTAACAGGGGGAAACACCATATATTTT. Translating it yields CASSLALTGGNTIYF.